Listed here is a single T cell receptor beta chain. Its antigen is still unknown. The data stem from a study of cytomegalovirus exposure and HLA in healthy donors. General observations from the study: A prior analysis recorded that most TCR beta V segments were productive about 90% or about 30% of the time. TCR beta chains numbering more than 150 were designated cytomegalovirus-associated. As immune exposure information, only CMV serostatus was available.

V was clipped by 2 bases and J by 2 bases; unmatched bases: 6. Germline V gene sequence: CDR1 SEHNR, CDR2 FQNEAQ (reference sequence). CDR3 length equals 16 residues. The PCR ran on 60 Vbeta and 13 Jbeta primers. Generated by immunoSEQ multiplex PCR, the TCRdb table keeps only in-frame clones and is missing some. In the table there are 150,000 to 200,000 clones, around 74% of which are singletons. Sampled while nominally healthy, donors likely had unrecorded immune exposures. Sequencing was done on a sample of PBMCs. The receptor comes from a female donor in good health and CMV-seronegative. The gene calls are TRBV7-9 and TRBJ2-3; 8 nucleotides agree with TRBD2. The CDR3 coding sequence is TGTGCCAGCAGCTTAAGAAGACTAGCGTTCACAGATACGCAGTATTTT. Translation gives CASSLRRLAFTDTQYF.